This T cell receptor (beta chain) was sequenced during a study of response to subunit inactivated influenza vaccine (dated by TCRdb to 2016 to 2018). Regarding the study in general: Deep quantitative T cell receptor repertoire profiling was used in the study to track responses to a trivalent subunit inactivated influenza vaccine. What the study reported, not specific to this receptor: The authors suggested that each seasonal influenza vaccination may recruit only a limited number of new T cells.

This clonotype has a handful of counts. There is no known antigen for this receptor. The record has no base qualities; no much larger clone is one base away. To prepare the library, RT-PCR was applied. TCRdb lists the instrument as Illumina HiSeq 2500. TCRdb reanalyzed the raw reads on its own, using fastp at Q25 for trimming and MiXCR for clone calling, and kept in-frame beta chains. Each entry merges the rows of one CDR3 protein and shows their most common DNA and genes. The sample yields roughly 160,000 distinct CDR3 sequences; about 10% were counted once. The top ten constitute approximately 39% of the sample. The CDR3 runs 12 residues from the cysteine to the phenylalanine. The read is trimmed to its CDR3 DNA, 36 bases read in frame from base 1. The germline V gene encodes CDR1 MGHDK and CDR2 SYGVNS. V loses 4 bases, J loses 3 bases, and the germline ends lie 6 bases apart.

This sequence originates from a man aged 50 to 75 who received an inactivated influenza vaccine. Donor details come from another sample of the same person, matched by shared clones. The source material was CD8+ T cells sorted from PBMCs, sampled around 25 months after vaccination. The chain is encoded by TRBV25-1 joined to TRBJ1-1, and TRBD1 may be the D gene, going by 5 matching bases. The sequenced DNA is TGTGCCAGCAGTGGAGGGGACACTGAAGCTTTCTTT. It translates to CASSGGDTEAFF.